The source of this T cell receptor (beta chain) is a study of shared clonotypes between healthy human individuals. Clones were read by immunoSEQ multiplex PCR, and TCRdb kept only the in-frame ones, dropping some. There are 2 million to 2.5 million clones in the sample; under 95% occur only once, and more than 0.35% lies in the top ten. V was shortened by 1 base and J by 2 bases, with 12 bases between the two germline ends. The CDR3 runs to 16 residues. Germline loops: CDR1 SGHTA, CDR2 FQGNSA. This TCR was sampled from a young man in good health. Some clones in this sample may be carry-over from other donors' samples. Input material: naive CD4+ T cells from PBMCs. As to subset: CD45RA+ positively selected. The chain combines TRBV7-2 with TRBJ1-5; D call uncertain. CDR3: CASSLDMGWGNQPQHF. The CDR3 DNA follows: TGTGCCAGCAGCTTAGATATGGGATGGGGCAATCAGCCCCAGCATTTT.